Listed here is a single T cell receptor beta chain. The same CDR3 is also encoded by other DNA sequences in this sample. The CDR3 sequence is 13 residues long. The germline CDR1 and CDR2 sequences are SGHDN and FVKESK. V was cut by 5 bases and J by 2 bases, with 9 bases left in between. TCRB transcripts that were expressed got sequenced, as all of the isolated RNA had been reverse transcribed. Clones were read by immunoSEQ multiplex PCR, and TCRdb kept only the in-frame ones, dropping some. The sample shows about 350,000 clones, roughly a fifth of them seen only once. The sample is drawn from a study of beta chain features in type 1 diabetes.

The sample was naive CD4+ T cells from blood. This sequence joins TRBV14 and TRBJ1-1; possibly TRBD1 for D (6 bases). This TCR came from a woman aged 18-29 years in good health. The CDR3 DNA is TGTGCCAGCAGCGTACAGGGTAACACTGAAGCTTTCTTT. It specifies CASSVQGNTEAFF.